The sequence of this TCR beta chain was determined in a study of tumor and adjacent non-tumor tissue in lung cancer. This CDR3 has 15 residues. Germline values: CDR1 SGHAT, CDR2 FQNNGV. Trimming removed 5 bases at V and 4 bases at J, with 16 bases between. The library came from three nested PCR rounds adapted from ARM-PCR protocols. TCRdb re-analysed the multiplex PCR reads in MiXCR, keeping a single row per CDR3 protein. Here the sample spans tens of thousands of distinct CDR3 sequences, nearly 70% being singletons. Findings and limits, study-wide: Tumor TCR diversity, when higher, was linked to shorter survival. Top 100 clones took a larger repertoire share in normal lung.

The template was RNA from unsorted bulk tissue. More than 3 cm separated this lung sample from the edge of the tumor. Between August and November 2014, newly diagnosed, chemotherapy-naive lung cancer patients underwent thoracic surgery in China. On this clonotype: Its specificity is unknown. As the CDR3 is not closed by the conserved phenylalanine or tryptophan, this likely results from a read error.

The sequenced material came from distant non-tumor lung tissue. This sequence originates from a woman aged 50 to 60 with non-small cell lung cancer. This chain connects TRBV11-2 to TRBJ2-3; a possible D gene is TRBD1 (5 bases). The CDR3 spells CASSQLQGAPDTQYC. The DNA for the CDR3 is TGTGCCAGCAGCCAACTGCAGGGTGCCCCAGATACGCAGTATTGT.